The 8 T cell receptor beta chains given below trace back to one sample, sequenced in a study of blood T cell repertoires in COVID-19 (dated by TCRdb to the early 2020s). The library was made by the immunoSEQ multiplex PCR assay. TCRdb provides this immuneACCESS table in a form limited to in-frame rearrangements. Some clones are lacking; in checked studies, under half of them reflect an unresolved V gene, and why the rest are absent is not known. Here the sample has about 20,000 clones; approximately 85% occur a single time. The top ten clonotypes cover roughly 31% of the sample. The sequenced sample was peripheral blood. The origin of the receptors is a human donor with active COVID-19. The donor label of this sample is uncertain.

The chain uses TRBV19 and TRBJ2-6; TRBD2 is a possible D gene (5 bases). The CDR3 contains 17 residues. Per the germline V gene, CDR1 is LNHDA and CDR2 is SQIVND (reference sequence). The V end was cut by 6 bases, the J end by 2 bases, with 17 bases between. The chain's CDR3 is CASRDDRSRAGANVLTF. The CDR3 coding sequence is TGTGCCAGTAGGGACGATCGCTCGAGGGCTGGGGCCAACGTCCTGACTTTC.

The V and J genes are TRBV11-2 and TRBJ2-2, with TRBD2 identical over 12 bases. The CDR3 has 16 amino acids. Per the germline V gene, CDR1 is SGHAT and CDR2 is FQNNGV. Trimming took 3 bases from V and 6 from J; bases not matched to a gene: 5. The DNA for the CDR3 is TGTGCCAGCAGCTTGCCTAGCGGGAGGGCGGCCGGGGAGCTGTTTTTT. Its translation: CASSLPSGRAAGELFF.

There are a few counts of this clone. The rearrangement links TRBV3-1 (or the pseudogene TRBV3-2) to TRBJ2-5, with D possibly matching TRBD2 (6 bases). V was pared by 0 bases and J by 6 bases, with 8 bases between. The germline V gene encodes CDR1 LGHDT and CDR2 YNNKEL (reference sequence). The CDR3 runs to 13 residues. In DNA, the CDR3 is TGTGCCAGCAGCCAAGAGGGGGGAAAGACCCAGTACTTC. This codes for CASSQEGGKTQYF.

Here the CDR3 DNA reads TGTGCCAGTAGCCTTGGGGGGAGCCAAGATACGCAGTATTTT. This codes for CASSLGGSQDTQYF. The chain is built from TRBV28 and TRBJ2-3; a weak D match, TRBD2 (6 bases). V lost 9 bases and J lost 5, with 18 bases in between. Germline V gives CDR1 MDHEN, CDR2 SYDVKM. The CDR3 extends over 14 amino acids. The full variable domain, with the rest looked up from reference TRBV28 and TRBJ2-3, is DVKVTQSSRYLVKRTGEKVFLECVQDMDHENMFWYRQDPGLGLRLIYFSYDVKMKEKGDIPEGYSVSREKKERFSLILESASTNQTSMYLCASSLGGSQDTQYFGPGTRLTVL.

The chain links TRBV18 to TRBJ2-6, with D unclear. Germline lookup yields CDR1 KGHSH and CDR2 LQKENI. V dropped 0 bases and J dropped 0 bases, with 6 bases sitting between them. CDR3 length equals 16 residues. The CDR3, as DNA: TGTGCCAGCTCACCACCGAGCCTCTCTGGGGCCAACGTCCTGACTTTC. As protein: CASSPPSLSGANVLTF.

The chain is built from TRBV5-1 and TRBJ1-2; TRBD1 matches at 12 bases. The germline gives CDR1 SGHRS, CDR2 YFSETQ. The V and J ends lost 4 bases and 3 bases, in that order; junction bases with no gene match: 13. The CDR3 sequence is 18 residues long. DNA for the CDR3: TGCGCCAGCAGCATTACAGGACCGGGACAGGGGGCGTACTATGGCTACACCTTC. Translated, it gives CASSITGPGQGAYYGYTF.

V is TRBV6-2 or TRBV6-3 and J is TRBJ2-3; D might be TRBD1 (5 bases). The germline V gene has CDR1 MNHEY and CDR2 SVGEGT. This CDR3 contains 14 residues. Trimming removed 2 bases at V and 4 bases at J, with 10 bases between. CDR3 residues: CASSYQGWADTQYF. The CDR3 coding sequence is TGTGCCAGCAGTTACCAGGGTTGGGCAGATACGCAGTATTTT.

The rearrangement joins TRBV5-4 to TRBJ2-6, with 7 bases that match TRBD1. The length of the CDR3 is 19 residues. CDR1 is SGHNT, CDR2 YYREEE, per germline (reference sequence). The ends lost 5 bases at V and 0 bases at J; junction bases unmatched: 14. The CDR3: CASSRLPRDSLSGANVLTF. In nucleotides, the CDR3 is TGTGCCAGCAGTAGACTCCCCCGGGACAGCCTCTCTGGGGCCAACGTCCTGACTTTC.